One sample yielded the 17 T cell receptor beta chains listed below, sequenced in a study of human T cells and chemical hapten exposure. TCRdb analysed the RACE reads with MiXCR anew, one entry per CDR3 protein. The table includes 95,000 or so distinct CDR3 sequences, 9.5% to 12% detected once. Noted time point: patch test 2, 6 weeks after DPC sensitization. Treatment indicated: therapeutic diphenylcyclopropenone sensitization with weekly scalp DPC. The source was whole blood, collected in connection with sensitization to the hapten diphenylcyclopropenone (DPC). The receptor set was obtained from a middle-aged woman with alopecia areata. Some clones in this sample may be carry-over from other donors' samples.

This clonotype showed up just a few times. V is TRBV11-2 and J is TRBJ2-3; perhaps TRBD1 as D (6 bases). The CDR3 loop spans 15 amino acids. V was cut by 4 bases and J by 5 bases, with 16 bases left in between. Germline V gene lookup returns CDR1 SGHAT and CDR2 FQNNGV. The CDR3 sequence: CASSSTQDRGDTQYF. CDR3 sequence (DNA): TGTGCCAGCAGCTCAACCCAGGACAGAGGAGATACGCAGTATTTT. Looking up the rest from reference TRBV11-2 and TRBJ2-3 gives the full variable domain: EAGVAQSPRYKIIEKRQSVAFWCNPISGHATLYWYQQILGQGPKLLIQFQNNGVVDDSQLPKDRFSAERLKGVDSTLKIQPAKLEDSAVYLCASSSTQDRGDTQYFGPGTRLTVL.

This clonotype has a count of ten or more. The V and J genes are TRBV2 and TRBJ2-5; 8 bases map to TRBD1. V gave up 8 bases and J gave up 0 bases; unmatched junction bases: 5. Germline V lookup: CDR1 SNHLY, CDR2 FYNNEI. The CDR3 covers 14 residues. CDR3 DNA sequence: TGTGCCAGCGTCTGGACAGGGTACCAAGAGACCCAGTACTTC. Translation gives CASVWTGYQETQYF. The full variable domain, in which reference TRBV2 and TRBJ2-5 provide the parts outside the CDR3, is EPEVTQTPSHQVTQMGQEVILRCVPISNHLYFYWYRQILGQKVEFLVSFYNNEISEKSEIFDDQFSVERPDGSNFTLKIRSTKLEDSAMYFCASVWTGYQETQYFGPGTRLLVL.

The rearrangement uses TRBV29-1 and TRBJ2-7; the D gene is possibly TRBD2 (6 bases). The V end was cut by 4 bases, the J end by 7 bases, with 20 bases between. Germline values: CDR1 SQVTM, CDR2 ANQGSEA. The CDR3 runs 14 residues. CDR3 amino acids: CSVGRRTGVEEQYF. CDR3 bases: TGCAGCGTTGGTAGGCGGACGGGGGTGGAAGAGCAGTACTTC.

Here the CDR3 reads CASSFFGRGAGTGELFF. The CDR3 nucleotides are TGTGCCAGCAGTTTCTTCGGCAGGGGGGCGGGTACCGGGGAGCTGTTTTTT. This sequence joins TRBV28 and TRBJ2-2; D might be TRBD1 (7 bases). The germline CDR1 and CDR2 sequences are MDHEN and SYDVKM. The length of the CDR3 is 17 residues. Trimming removed 3 bases from V and 5 bases from J, with 19 bases in between.

In this sample, this clonotype turned up many times. The J gene is TRBJ1-2, the V gene TRBV3-1; maybe TRBD1 (6 bases). Looked up from germline, CDR1 is LGHDT and CDR2 is YNNKEL (reference sequence). With 0 bases removed from V and 12 bases from J, the gap between germline ends came to 11 bases. The CDR3 is made up of 12 amino acids. The CDR3, as DNA: TGTGCCAGCAGCCAAGATTGGGGACACCACACCTTC. Its protein is CASSQDWGHHTF. The full variable domain, with the rest looked up from reference TRBV3-1 and TRBJ1-2, is DTAVSQTPKYLVTQMGNDKSIKCEQNLGHDTMYWYKQDSKKFLKIMFSYNNKELIINETVPNRFSPKSPDKAHLNLHINSLELGDSAVYFCASSQDWGHHTFGSGTRLTVV.

This clonotype was seen a handful of times. The chain carries TRBV7-8 and TRBJ2-3, with TRBD2 matching over 7 bases. Germline V gene data show CDR1 as SGHVS and CDR2 as FQNEAQ. The CDR3 is made up of 19 amino acids. J lost 3 bases, V lost 5 bases, and 20 bases had no gene match. In nucleotides, the CDR3 is TGTGCCAGCAGCCCGCCGCGGACTAGTGCACTACTCGGGACAGATACGCAGTATTTT. Its translation: CASSPPRTSALLGTDTQYF.

The V call is TRBV25-1, the J call TRBJ2-7; D gene uncertain. The germline V gene has CDR1 MGHDK and CDR2 SYGVNS. CDR3 length: 15 amino acids. The V end was cut by 5 bases, the J end by 5 bases, with 19 bases between. This CDR3 reads CASSPGASPTNEQYF. CDR3 nucleotides: TGTGCCAGCAGTCCCGGAGCATCCCCTACCAACGAGCAGTACTTC.

This chain joins TRBV5-4 and TRBJ1-2; possibly TRBD1 for D (5 bases). CDR3 size: 16 residues. Trimming took 2 bases from V and 0 from J, leaving 14 bases between them. The germline V gene has CDR1 SGHNT and CDR2 YYREEE (reference sequence). As DNA, the CDR3 is TGTGCCAGCAGCTTCTGGGGCTCGAGAGCTAACTATGGCTACACCTTC. Protein sequence: CASSFWGSRANYGYTF.

There are many counts of this clonotype. The J gene is TRBJ2-3, the V gene TRBV11-3; 15 bases align to TRBD2. CDR1 is SGHNT, CDR2 YENEEA, per germline. The CDR3 sequence is 18 residues long. J was trimmed by 6 bases and V by 5 bases; bases with no gene match: 12. CDR3 amino acids: CASSPRTSGRAGADTQYF. The CDR3 DNA reads as TGTGCCAGCAGCCCACGGACTAGCGGGAGGGCGGGTGCGGATACGCAGTATTTT.

This chain uses TRBV4-2 with TRBJ2-1; 14 nucleotides align to TRBD2. The CDR3 contains 16 residues. The junction had 10 bases not matched to a gene; V was cut back by 3 bases and J by 12 bases. Germline-derived CDR1 and CDR2 are LGHNA and YNFKEQ. CDR3 in amino acids: CASSQSGTSGSYMQFF. Written as DNA, the CDR3 is TGTGCCAGCAGCCAGTCCGGGACTAGCGGGAGCTATATGCAGTTCTTC.

The V gene is TRBV30, the J gene TRBJ1-4; a weak D match, TRBD1 (5 bases). Germline V CDR1 and CDR2: GTSNPN, SVGIG (reference sequence). V was shortened by 4 bases and J by 3 bases, with 15 bases between the two germline ends. The CDR3 length is 15 residues. As DNA, the CDR3 is TGTGCCTGGAAAGGGATGAGGGGATCTAATGAAAAACTGTTTTTT. Protein sequence: CAWKGMRGSNEKLFF.

The genes are TRBV7-2 and TRBJ2-4; D call uncertain. From germline, CDR1 is SGHTA and CDR2 FQGNSA. V was shortened by 5 bases and J by 2 bases, with 10 bases between the two germline ends. CDR3 length equals 14 residues. This chain's CDR3 is CASSPRGTKNIQYF. CDR3 nucleotides: TGTGCCAGCAGCCCTAGAGGTACCAAAAACATTCAGTACTTC.

This clonotype was recorded at least ten times. This rearrangement joins TRBV6-1 to TRBJ2-5; D gene uncertain. Germline values: CDR1 MNHNS, CDR2 SASEGT. This CDR3 is 14 amino acids long. Trimming cost V 4 bases and J 3 bases, with 12 bases left between them. CDR3 sequence (DNA): TGTGCCAGCAGTGCTTTAAGGGATAAAGAGACCCAGTACTTC. Translated, it gives CASSALRDKETQYF.

The gene calls are TRBV9 and TRBJ1-2; D perhaps matches TRBD1 (6 bases). Per germline, CDR1 SGDLS and CDR2 YYNGEE. The CDR3 loop spans 13 amino acids. V lost 3 bases and J lost 1, with 7 bases in between. In DNA, the CDR3 is TGTGCCAGCAGCGAGGGGGATAACTATGGCTACACCTTC. Amino acids: CASSEGDNYGYTF.

This clonotype was recorded a few times. The CDR3 DNA reads TGTGCCAGCACCTTGGGCTTGGGTTGGAAGACCCAGTACTTC. Its protein product is CASTLGLGWKTQYF. The chain carries TRBV7-2 and TRBJ2-5, with unresolved D. Germline V gene data show CDR1 as SGHTA and CDR2 as FQGNSA. The germline V and J ends were trimmed by 7 bases and 6 bases, with 18 bases remaining between them. The CDR3 length is 14 residues.

Ten or more counts support this clonotype. This rearrangement joins TRBV20-1 to TRBJ1-1; weak D call: TRBD1 (5 bases). Trimming took off 6 bases at V and 4 bases at J, with 15 bases between the two ends. CDR3 length equals 13 residues. Germline CDR1 is DFQATT and CDR2 is SNEGSKA (reference sequence). The CDR3 DNA is TGCAGTGCGCGGGACCCTAGGGGCACTGAAGCTTTCTTT. Protein: CSARDPRGTEAFF.

V usage is TRBV20-1 and J usage is TRBJ1-1; D is perhaps TRBD1 (5 bases). Trimming pared 3 bases from V and 6 bases from J, leaving 17 bases between. Per the germline V gene, CDR1 is DFQATT and CDR2 is SNEGSKA (reference sequence). There are 14 residues in the CDR3. The CDR3, as DNA: TGCAGTGCTAGGGGGGACGGTCATCCGGCTGAAGCTTTCTTT. This sequence encodes CSARGDGHPAEAFF.